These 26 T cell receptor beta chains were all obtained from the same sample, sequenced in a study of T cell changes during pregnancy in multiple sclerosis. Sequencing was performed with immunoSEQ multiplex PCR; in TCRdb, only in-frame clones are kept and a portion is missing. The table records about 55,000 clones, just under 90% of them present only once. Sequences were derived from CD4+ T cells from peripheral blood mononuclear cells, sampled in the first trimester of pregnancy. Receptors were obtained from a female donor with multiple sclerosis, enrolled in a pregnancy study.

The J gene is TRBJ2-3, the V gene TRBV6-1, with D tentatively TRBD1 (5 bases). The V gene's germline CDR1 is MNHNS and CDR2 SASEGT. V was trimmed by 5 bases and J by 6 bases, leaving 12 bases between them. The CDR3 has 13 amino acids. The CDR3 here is CASSPQDGDTQYF. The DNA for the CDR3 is TGTGCCAGCAGTCCACAGGACGGGGATACGCAGTATTTT.

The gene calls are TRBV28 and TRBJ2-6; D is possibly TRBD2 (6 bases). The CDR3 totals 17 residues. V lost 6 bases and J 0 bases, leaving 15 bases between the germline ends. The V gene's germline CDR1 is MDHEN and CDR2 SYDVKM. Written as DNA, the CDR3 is TGTGCCAGCAGGACCGGACGGGGGAACTCTGGGGCCAACGTCCTGACTTTC. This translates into CASRTGRGNSGANVLTF. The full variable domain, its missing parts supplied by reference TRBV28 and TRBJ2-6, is DVKVTQSSRYLVKRTGEKVFLECVQDMDHENMFWYRQDPGLGLRLIYFSYDVKMKEKGDIPEGYSVSREKKERFSLILESASTNQTSMYLCASRTGRGNSGANVLTFGAGSRLTVL.

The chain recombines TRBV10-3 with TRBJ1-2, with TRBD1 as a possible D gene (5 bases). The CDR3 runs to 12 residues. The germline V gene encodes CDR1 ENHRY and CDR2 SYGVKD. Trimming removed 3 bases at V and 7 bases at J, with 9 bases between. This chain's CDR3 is CAISDLTGGYTF. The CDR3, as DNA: TGTGCCATCAGTGATTTAACAGGTGGCTACACCTTC.

The CDR3 region has the DNA TGTGCCAGCAGTGAGCCAGATTCACCCCTCCACTTT. Translated: CASSEPDSPLHF. The rearrangement joins TRBV6-1 to TRBJ1-6; D gene uncertain. This CDR3 region has 12 residues. V dropped 3 bases and J dropped 8 bases, with 5 bases sitting between them. Germline-derived CDR1 and CDR2 are MNHNS and SASEGT.

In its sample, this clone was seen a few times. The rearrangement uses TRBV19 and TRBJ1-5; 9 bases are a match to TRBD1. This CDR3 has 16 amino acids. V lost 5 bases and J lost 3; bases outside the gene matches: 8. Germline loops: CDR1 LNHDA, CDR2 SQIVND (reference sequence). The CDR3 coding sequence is TGTGCCAGTAGTCTGGGACAGGGACCCCCCAATCAGCCCCAGCATTTT. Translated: CASSLGQGPPNQPQHF.

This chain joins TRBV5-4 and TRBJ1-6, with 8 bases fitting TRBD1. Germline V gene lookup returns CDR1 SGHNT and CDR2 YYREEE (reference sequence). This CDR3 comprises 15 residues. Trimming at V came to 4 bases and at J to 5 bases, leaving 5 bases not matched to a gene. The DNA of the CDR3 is TGTGCCAGCAGCCCACGGACAGGGAATAATTCACCCCTCCACTTT. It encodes CASSPRTGNNSPLHF. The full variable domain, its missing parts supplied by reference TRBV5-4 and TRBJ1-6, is ETGVTQSPTHLIKTRGQQVTLRCSSQSGHNTVSWYQQALGQGPQFIFQYYREEENGRGNFPPRFSGLQFPNYSSELNVNALELDDSALYLCASSPRTGNNSPLHFGNGTRLTVT.

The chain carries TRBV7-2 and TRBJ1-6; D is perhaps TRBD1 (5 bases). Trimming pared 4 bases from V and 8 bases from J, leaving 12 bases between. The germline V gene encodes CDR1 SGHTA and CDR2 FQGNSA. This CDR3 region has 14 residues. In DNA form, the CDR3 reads TGTGCCAGCAGCTCATCAGGGATTGATTCACCCCTCCACTTT. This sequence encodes CASSSSGIDSPLHF.

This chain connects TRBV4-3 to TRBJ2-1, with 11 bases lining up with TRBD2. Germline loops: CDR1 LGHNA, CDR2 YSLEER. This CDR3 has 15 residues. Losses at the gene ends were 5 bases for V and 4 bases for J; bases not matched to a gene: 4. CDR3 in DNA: TGCGCCAGCAGCTACCGGACTAGCGGGTACAATGAGCAGTTCTTC. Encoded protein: CASSYRTSGYNEQFF.

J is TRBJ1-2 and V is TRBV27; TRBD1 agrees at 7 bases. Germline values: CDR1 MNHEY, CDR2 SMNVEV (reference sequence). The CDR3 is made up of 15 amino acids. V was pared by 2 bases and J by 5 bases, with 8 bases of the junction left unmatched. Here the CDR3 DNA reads TGTGCCAGCAGTTTAGGGGCAGGGGGATTGTATGGCTACACCTTC. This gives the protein CASSLGAGGLYGYTF.

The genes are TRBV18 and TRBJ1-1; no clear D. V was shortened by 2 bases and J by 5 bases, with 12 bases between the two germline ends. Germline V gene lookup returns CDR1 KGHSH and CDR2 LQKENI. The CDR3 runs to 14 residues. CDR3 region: CASSPEIVGTEAFF. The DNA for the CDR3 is TGTGCCAGCTCACCAGAGATCGTTGGTACTGAAGCTTTCTTT.

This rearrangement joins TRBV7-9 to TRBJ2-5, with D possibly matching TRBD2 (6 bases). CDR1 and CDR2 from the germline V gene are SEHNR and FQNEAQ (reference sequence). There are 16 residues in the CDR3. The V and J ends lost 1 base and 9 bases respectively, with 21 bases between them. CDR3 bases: TGTGCCAGCAGCTTAGGGGGGGTTCGGGACGGTAGACCCCAGTACTTC. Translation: CASSLGGVRDGRPQYF.

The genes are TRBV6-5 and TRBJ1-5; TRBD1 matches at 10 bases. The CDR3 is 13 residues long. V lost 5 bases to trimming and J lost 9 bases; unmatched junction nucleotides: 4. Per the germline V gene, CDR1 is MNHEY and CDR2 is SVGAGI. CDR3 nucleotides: TGTGCCAGCAGTGGGACAGGGGATCTGCCCCAGCATTTT. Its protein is CASSGTGDLPQHF.

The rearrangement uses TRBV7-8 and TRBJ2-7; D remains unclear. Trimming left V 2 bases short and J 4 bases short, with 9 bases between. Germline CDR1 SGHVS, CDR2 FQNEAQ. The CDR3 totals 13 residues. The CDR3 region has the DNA TGTGCCAGCAGCTTAAGCGAGAGGTACGAGCAGTACTTC. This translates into CASSLSERYEQYF.

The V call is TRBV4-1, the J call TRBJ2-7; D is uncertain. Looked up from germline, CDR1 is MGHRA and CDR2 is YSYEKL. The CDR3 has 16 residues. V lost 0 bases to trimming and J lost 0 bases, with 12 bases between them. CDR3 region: CASSQEKLPSSYEQYF. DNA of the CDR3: TGCGCCAGCAGCCAAGAGAAACTCCCGAGCTCCTACGAGCAGTACTTC.

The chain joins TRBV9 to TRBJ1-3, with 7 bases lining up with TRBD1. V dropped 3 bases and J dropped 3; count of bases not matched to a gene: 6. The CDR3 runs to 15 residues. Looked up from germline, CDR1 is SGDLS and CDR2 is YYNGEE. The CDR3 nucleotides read TGTGCCAGCAGCGCGGACCAGGGGGGTGGAAACACCATATATTTT. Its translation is CASSADQGGGNTIYF.

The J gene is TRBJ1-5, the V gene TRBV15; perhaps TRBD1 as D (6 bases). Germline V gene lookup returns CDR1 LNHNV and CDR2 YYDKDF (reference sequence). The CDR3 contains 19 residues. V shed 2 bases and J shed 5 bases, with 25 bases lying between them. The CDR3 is CATSRHLSLYTGMYQPQHF. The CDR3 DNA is TGTGCCACCAGCAGACACCTATCGCTCTATACAGGGATGTATCAGCCCCAGCATTTT.

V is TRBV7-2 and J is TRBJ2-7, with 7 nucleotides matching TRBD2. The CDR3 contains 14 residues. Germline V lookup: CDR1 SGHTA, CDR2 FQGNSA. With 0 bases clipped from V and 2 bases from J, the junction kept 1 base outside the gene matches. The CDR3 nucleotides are TGTGCCAGCAGCTTAGCGGGGGGGGCCTACGAGCAGTACTTC. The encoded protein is CASSLAGGAYEQYF.

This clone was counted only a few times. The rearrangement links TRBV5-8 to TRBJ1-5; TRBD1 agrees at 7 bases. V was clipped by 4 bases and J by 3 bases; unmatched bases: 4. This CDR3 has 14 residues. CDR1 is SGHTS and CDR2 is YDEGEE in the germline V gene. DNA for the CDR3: TGTGCCAGCAGCCCGGACAGGCCCAATCAGCCCCAGCATTTT. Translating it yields CASSPDRPNQPQHF.

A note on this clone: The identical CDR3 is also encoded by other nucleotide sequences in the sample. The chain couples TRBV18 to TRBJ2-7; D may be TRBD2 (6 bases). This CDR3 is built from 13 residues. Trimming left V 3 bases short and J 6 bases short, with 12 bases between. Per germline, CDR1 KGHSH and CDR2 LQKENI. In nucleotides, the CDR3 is TGTGCCAGCTCACCCGCTAGCGATTCCGAGCAGTACTTC. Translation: CASSPASDSEQYF.

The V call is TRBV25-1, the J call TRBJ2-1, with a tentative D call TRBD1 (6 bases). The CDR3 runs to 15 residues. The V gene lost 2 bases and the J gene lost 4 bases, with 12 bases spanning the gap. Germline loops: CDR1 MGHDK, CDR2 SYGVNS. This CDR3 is CASSEIRTAYNEQFF. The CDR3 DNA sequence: TGTGCCAGCAGTGAAATAAGGACAGCTTACAATGAGCAGTTCTTC.

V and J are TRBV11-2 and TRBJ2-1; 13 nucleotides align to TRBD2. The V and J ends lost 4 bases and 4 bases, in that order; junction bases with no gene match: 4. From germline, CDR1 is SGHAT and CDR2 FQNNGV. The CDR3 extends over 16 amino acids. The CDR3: CASSSTSGGWYNEQFF. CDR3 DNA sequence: TGTGCCAGCAGCTCGACTAGCGGGGGGTGGTACAATGAGCAGTTCTTC.

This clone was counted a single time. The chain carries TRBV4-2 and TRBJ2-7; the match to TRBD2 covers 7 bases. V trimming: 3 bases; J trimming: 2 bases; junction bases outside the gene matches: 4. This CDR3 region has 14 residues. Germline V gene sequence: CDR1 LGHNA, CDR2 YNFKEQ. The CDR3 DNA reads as TGTGCCAGCAGCCATACTAGCGTCCCCTACGAGCAGTACTTC. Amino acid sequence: CASSHTSVPYEQYF.

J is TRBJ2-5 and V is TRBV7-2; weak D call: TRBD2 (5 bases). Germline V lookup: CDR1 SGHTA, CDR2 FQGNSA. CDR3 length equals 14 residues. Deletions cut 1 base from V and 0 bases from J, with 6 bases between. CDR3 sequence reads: CASSLGADQETQYF. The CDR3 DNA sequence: TGTGCCAGCAGCTTAGGAGCGGACCAAGAGACCCAGTACTTC.

CDR3 sequence reads: CASSIGLAGLGGELFF. The CDR3 nucleotides are TGTGCCAGTAGTATCGGACTAGCGGGATTAGGCGGGGAGCTGTTTTTT. The chain recombines TRBV19 with TRBJ2-2; 12 positions agree with TRBD2. V trimming: 3 bases; J trimming: 7 bases; junction bases outside the gene matches: 6. The CDR3 covers 16 residues. Germline lookup yields CDR1 LNHDA and CDR2 SQIVND (reference sequence).

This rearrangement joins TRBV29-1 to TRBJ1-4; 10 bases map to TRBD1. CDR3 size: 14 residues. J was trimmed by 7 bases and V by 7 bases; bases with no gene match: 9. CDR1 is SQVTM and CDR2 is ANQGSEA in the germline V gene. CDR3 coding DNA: TGCAGCGCCCGCGGGACAGGGGCGGGTGAAAAACTGTTTTTT. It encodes CSARGTGAGEKLFF.

Here the CDR3 reads CASSDAKTPYQETQYF. DNA for the CDR3: TGTGCCAGCAGTGATGCCAAGACTCCGTACCAAGAGACCCAGTACTTC. This chain uses TRBV6-1 with TRBJ2-5, with D uncertain. The CDR3 is 16 residues long. Deletions cut 3 bases from V and 0 bases from J, with 14 bases between. Looked up from germline, CDR1 is MNHNS and CDR2 is SASEGT.